A single sample is the source of the 17 T cell receptor beta chains below, sequenced in a study of regulatory T cells in long-lasting Graves disease. The sample's time point: newly diagnosed GD, antithyroid drugs for less than 3 months. There was RNA extracted from PBMCs, and the TCR library was made from it. Researchers made TCR beta libraries by using iRepertoire HTBI primers and running Arm-PCR on CDR3 regions. MiXCR was run by TCRdb on the multiplex PCR reads, yielding one entry per CDR3 protein. The sample holds a few hundred thousand distinct CDR3 sequences; 16% are singletons and the top ten take around 20%. The same data also contributed to another study, on T cells in Graves' hyperthyroidism and ophthalmopathy.

Sequenced here: peripheral blood mononuclear cells (PBMCs), sampled at new diagnosis, from a patient treated with antithyroid drugs. The receptor set was obtained from a woman in her late teens or twenties with Graves disease.

This chain uses TRBV14 with TRBJ2-1; perhaps TRBD2 as D (6 bases). The CDR3 consists of 16 residues. The V gene's germline CDR1 is SGHDN and CDR2 FVKESK. Trimming left V 4 bases short and J 3 bases short, with 16 bases between. The CDR3 here is CASSRPRGSNYNEQFF. The CDR3 DNA follows: TGTGCCAGCAGCCGACCCCGGGGGTCGAACTACAATGAGCAGTTCTTC.

The V and J genes are TRBV7-9 and TRBJ1-3; D is undetermined. CDR1 and CDR2 from the germline V gene are SEHNR and FQNEAQ (reference sequence). Between the trimmed V and J ends, which lost 9 bases and 0 bases, there was a span of 15 bases. The CDR3 has 15 residues. The CDR3 DNA follows: TGTGCCAGTAAGGCACAAGGGAGCTCTGGAAACACCATATATTTT. Translation: CASKAQGSSGNTIYF. Using reference TRBV7-9 and TRBJ1-3 for the parts outside the CDR3, the full variable domain is DTGVSQNPRHKITKRGQNVTFRCDPISEHNRLYWYRQTLGQGPEFLTYFQNEAQLEKSRLLSDRFSAERPKGSFSTLEIQRTEQGDSAMYLCASKAQGSSGNTIYFGEGSWLTVV.

This clonotype was recorded many times. The chain recombines TRBV13 with TRBJ2-3, with TRBD2 identical over 10 bases. CDR3 size: 16 residues. Looked up from germline, CDR1 is PRHDT and CDR2 is FYEKMQ (reference sequence). Trimming took 5 bases from V and 8 from J; bases not matched to a gene: 13. CDR3 sequence (DNA): TGTGCCAGCAGCACGCAGCCCCCTAGCGGGAGAGGTACGCAGTATTTT. Its translation is CASSTQPPSGRGTQYF.

This clonotype has at least ten counts. This chain uses TRBV7-3 with TRBJ2-3; D perhaps matches TRBD2 (5 bases). The CDR3 has 15 amino acids. V was pared by 0 bases and J by 5 bases, with 12 bases between. The V gene's germline CDR1 is SGHTA and CDR2 FQGTGA. The CDR3 bases are TGTGCCAGCAGCTTAACATTTAGCGTAGAAGATACGCAGTATTTT. It encodes CASSLTFSVEDTQYF.

This clonotype showed up just a few times. The chain links TRBV7-9 to TRBJ1-1; D call uncertain. Trimming stripped 3 bases from V and 3 bases from J, with 5 bases between. CDR3 length: 12 residues. The germline V gene encodes CDR1 SEHNR and CDR2 FQNEAQ (reference sequence). Here the CDR3 reads CASSFDDTEAFF. In DNA form, the CDR3 reads TGTGCCAGCAGCTTTGACGACACTGAAGCTTTCTTT.

At least ten counts were recorded for this clonotype. The genes are TRBV27 and TRBJ1-5, with a possible D match to TRBD1 (5 bases). Trimming took off 4 bases at V and 5 bases at J, with 15 bases between the two ends. The CDR3 is made up of 15 amino acids. Germline CDR1 reads MNHEY; CDR2 reads SMNVEV (reference sequence). The CDR3 sequence: CASSSLGRADQPQHF. CDR3 in DNA: TGTGCCAGCAGTTCTTTGGGCAGGGCAGATCAGCCCCAGCATTTT.

This clonotype turned up a few times. The CDR3 protein is CASSLGQRGDHQETQYF. The CDR3 DNA is TGTGCCAGCAGCTTAGGTCAGCGGGGGGACCACCAAGAGACCCAGTACTTC. The chain couples TRBV7-9 to TRBJ2-5, with TRBD2 matching 9 bases. Germline CDR1 is SEHNR and CDR2 is FQNEAQ (reference sequence). J lost 0 bases, V lost 1 base, and 6 bases had no gene match. The length of the CDR3 is 17 residues.

Concerning this clonotype itself: It may be a read error: a sequence one base away is much more abundant. The chain links TRBV6-2 or TRBV6-3 to TRBJ1-5; no clear D gene. CDR3 length equals 13 residues. Germline loops: CDR1 MNHEY, CDR2 SVGEGT. Here the CDR3 reads CASTVSSNQPRHF. CDR3 nucleotide sequence: TGTGCCAGCACTGTTAGTAGCAATCAGCCCCGGCATTTT.

The V and J genes are TRBV9 and TRBJ1-6; the D is unclear. The V and J ends lost 3 bases and 6 bases respectively, with 16 bases between them. The CDR3 runs 16 residues. Germline V gene data show CDR1 as SGDLS and CDR2 as YYNGEE. The CDR3 sequence is CASSDPNYPSNSPLHF. In DNA, the CDR3 is TGTGCCAGCAGCGATCCCAACTACCCTTCTAATTCACCCCTCCACTTT.

This clonotype has at least ten counts. This rearrangement joins TRBV27 to TRBJ1-5; 12 bases fit TRBD1. The CDR3 spans 16 residues. Germline CDR1 MNHEY, CDR2 SMNVEV (reference sequence). J gave up 2 bases and V 6 bases, and 5 bases lay outside the gene matches. The CDR3 loop reads CASRGTGGRGNQPQHF. In DNA, the CDR3 is TGTGCCAGCAGAGGGACAGGGGGCCGGGGCAATCAGCCCCAGCATTTT.

In DNA form, the CDR3 reads TGCGCCAGCAAATTAAACTTAAGGGGAAACTATGGCTACACCTTC. Amino acid sequence: CASKLNLRGNYGYTF. The chain is built from TRBV5-1 and TRBJ1-2; perhaps TRBD1 as D (5 bases). The germline V gene encodes CDR1 SGHRS and CDR2 YFSETQ. The CDR3 runs 15 residues. V was clipped by 6 bases and J by 2 bases, with 17 bases between them.

J is TRBJ1-2 and V is TRBV3-1; D gene uncertain. The CDR3 is made up of 12 amino acids. Trimming removed 5 bases at V and 9 bases at J, with 13 bases between. CDR1 LGHDT and CDR2 YNNKEL come from the germline V gene (reference sequence). The DNA of the CDR3 is TGTGCCAGCAGCTTAGACACCATGCGCTACACCTTC. Amino acids: CASSLDTMRYTF. The full variable domain, in which reference TRBV3-1 and TRBJ1-2 provide the parts outside the CDR3, is DTAVSQTPKYLVTQMGNDKSIKCEQNLGHDTMYWYKQDSKKFLKIMFSYNNKELIINETVPNRFSPKSPDKAHLNLHINSLELGDSAVYFCASSLDTMRYTFGSGTRLTVV.

This clonotype was detected many times. The chain carries TRBV3-1 and TRBJ1-1, with TRBD1 as a possible D gene (6 bases). Germline lookup yields CDR1 LGHDT and CDR2 YNNKEL (reference sequence). V lost 0 bases, J lost 1 base, and 15 bases lay in between. The CDR3 extends over 17 amino acids. CDR3 sequence (DNA): TGTGCCAGCAGCCAAGACTTCCGGGGGGCTGGGAACACTGAAGCTTTCTTT. Amino acids: CASSQDFRGAGNTEAFF. Looking up the rest from reference TRBV3-1 and TRBJ1-1 gives the full variable domain: DTAVSQTPKYLVTQMGNDKSIKCEQNLGHDTMYWYKQDSKKFLKIMFSYNNKELIINETVPNRFSPKSPDKAHLNLHINSLELGDSAVYFCASSQDFRGAGNTEAFFGQGTRLTVV.

This clonotype showed up many times. The chain couples TRBV11-2 to TRBJ2-5, with 7 bases matching TRBD2. The CDR3 length is 18 residues. CDR1 and CDR2 from the germline V gene are SGHAT and FQNNGV. The V gene end was trimmed by 2 bases and the J gene end by 0 bases; junction bases not matched to a gene: 12. DNA for the CDR3: TGTGCCAGCAGCTTACGATTTTGGGCGGGGGTGGACCAAGAGACCCAGTACTTC. This encodes CASSLRFWAGVDQETQYF.

The rearrangement joins TRBV9 to TRBJ1-2, with no clear D. Germline V CDR1 and CDR2: SGDLS, YYNGEE. The CDR3 totals 14 residues. V was cut by 0 bases and J by 4 bases, with 10 bases left in between. CDR3 DNA sequence: TGTGCCAGCAGCGTAGAGAGTAGCTCCTATGGCTACACCTTC. Protein sequence: CASSVESSSYGYTF.

The table lists this clonotype with many counts. The V and J genes are TRBV7-3 and TRBJ2-5; tentative D call: TRBD2 (6 bases). With 6 bases removed from V and 3 bases from J, the gap between germline ends came to 11 bases. Germline CDR1 reads SGHTA; CDR2 reads FQGTGA. CDR3 length: 13 residues. The CDR3 bases are TGTGCCAGCAGGGGACTTCTAAAAGAGACCCAGTACTTC. Its translation: CASRGLLKETQYF.

This chain joins TRBV6-5 and TRBJ1-5; D remains unclear. There are 14 residues in the CDR3. Germline loops: CDR1 MNHEY, CDR2 SVGAGI. The V end was cut by 3 bases, the J end by 3 bases, with 9 bases between. CDR3 coding DNA: TGTGCCAGCAGTTATTCAGGACCCAATCAGCCCCAGCATTTT. This translates into CASSYSGPNQPQHF.